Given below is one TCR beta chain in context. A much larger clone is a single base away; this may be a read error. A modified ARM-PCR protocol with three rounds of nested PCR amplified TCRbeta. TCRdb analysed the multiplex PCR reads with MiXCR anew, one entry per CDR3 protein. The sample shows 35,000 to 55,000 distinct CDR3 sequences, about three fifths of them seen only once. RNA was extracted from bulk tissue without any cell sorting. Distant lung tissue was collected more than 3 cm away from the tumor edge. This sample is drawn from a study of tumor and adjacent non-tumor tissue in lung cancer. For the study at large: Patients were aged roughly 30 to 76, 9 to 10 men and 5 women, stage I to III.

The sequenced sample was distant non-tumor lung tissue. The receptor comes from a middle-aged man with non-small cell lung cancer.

CDR3 residues: CASSEVGEESYEQYF. The CDR3 coding sequence is TGTGCCAGCAGTGAAGTCGGGGAAGAATCCTACGAGCAGTACTTC. The V and J genes are TRBV6-1 and TRBJ2-7; possibly TRBD2 for D (5 bases). The germline gives CDR1 MNHNS, CDR2 SASEGT. This CDR3 contains 15 residues. Deletions cut 1 base from V and 1 base from J, with 11 bases between.